The 12 T cell receptor beta chains presented below share a single source sample, sequenced in a study of long-term antiretroviral therapy in people with HIV. The assay used was immunoSEQ (version v3.0), run at survey level. Profiled with immunoSEQ multiplex PCR; TCRdb holds only in-frame clones, not every one. The sample lists tens of thousands of clones, roughly 88% seen once, with 15% to 20% in the top ten. The sample consisted of unsorted PBMCs, taken 0.1 years before starting antiretroviral therapy. These receptors were collected from a young man with HIV.

The chain couples TRBV2 to TRBJ2-2; D unresolved. Deletions cut 7 bases from V and 3 bases from J, with 12 bases between. Germline V CDR1 and CDR2: SNHLY, FYNNEI. The CDR3 has 14 amino acids. In DNA form, the CDR3 reads TGTGCCAGCACTCCTGCCGCTTACACCGGGGAGCTGTTTTTT. Its translation is CASTPAAYTGELFF.

CDR3 DNA: TGTGCCTGGAACCCCCTGGCAGGGGGGACCGGGGAGCTGTTTTTT. This sequence encodes CAWNPLAGGTGELFF. This chain uses TRBV30 with TRBJ2-2; TRBD1 might be the D (7 bases). Germline V lookup: CDR1 GTSNPN, CDR2 SVGIG (reference sequence). The CDR3 covers 15 residues. Between the trimmed V and J ends, which lost 4 bases and 5 bases, there was a span of 17 bases.

CDR3 nucleotide sequence: TGCGCCAGCAGCCAAGCGACAGGGACTGAAGCTTTCTTT. This encodes CASSQATGTEAFF. The J gene is TRBJ1-1, the V gene TRBV4-1; 7 bases are a match to TRBD1. This CDR3 has 13 amino acids. V shed 1 base, J shed 5 bases, and the junction held 1 base outside the gene matches. The germline V gene has CDR1 MGHRA and CDR2 YSYEKL.

This chain connects TRBV6-1 to TRBJ1-6; no clear D gene. V dropped 1 base and J dropped 8 bases, with 6 bases sitting between them. CDR1 is MNHNS and CDR2 is SASEGT in the germline V gene. The CDR3 runs to 13 residues. In DNA, the CDR3 is TGTGCCAGCAGTGAAGGTCTGGATTCACCCCTCCACTTT. Protein: CASSEGLDSPLHF.

V is TRBV2 and J is TRBJ1-2; 8 nucleotides align to TRBD1. The J segment lost 8 bases and the V segment lost 8 bases, leaving 7 bases of the junction unmatched. CDR1 is SNHLY and CDR2 is FYNNEI in the germline V gene. This CDR3 has 12 residues. The chain's CDR3 is CASFPDRDGYTF. DNA of the CDR3: TGTGCCAGCTTCCCGGACAGGGACGGCTACACCTTC.

This chain joins TRBV9 and TRBJ1-6; TRBD1 matches at 11 bases. The CDR3 consists of 16 residues. The V and J ends lost 2 bases and 14 bases, in that order; junction bases with no gene match: 12. Germline CDR1 reads SGDLS; CDR2 reads YYNGEE. The DNA of the CDR3 is TGTGCCAGCAGCGTCCTCGCCGGGACAGGGGGAGCGTCCCTCCACTTT. Translating gives CASSVLAGTGGASLHF.

The genes are TRBV5-1 and TRBJ2-2, with TRBD2 identical over 8 bases. V was clipped by 1 base and J by 7 bases; unmatched bases: 9. Per the germline V gene, CDR1 is SGHRS and CDR2 is YFSETQ. The CDR3 length is 16 residues. Here the CDR3 DNA reads TGCGCCAGCAGCTTGTCCGGGAGGGCCTCAGACGGGGAGCTGTTTTTT. It yields the protein CASSLSGRASDGELFF.

This sequence joins TRBV5-4 and TRBJ1-2; 10 bases are shared with TRBD1. This CDR3 contains 16 residues. Germline CDR1 reads SGHNT; CDR2 reads YYREEE (reference sequence). Trimming cost V 5 bases and J 4 bases; bases outside gene matches: 11. CDR3 region: CASRPTGGGNVYGYTF. The CDR3 DNA reads as TGTGCCAGCAGGCCGACAGGGGGCGGTAATGTCTATGGCTACACCTTC.

This clone has just a few counts. The gene calls are TRBV19 and TRBJ1-5; D call uncertain. Trimming stripped 2 bases from V and 4 bases from J, with 9 bases between. The CDR3 spans 14 residues. Per germline, CDR1 LNHDA and CDR2 SQIVND (reference sequence). The CDR3 is CASSIYPGNQPQHF. In DNA form, the CDR3 reads TGTGCCAGTAGTATATACCCCGGGAATCAGCCCCAGCATTTT.

This chain uses TRBV15 with TRBJ2-7; maybe TRBD1 (5 bases). This CDR3 spans 13 amino acids. The V gene lost 6 bases and the J gene lost 1 base, with 10 bases spanning the gap. In germline, CDR1 is LNHNV, CDR2 YYDKDF (reference sequence). CDR3 DNA: TGTGCCACCAGAACAGGAGTTTCCTACGAGCAGTACTTC. The encoded protein is CATRTGVSYEQYF.

This clone was counted once. The V call is TRBV10-3, the J call TRBJ1-1; no clear D gene. CDR3 length: 12 amino acids. Trimming took off 6 bases at V and 5 bases at J, with 10 bases between the two ends. Per germline, CDR1 ENHRY and CDR2 SYGVKD. CDR3 nucleotide sequence: TGTGCCATCAGATCGGTGGGGACTGAAGCTTTCTTT. Its translation: CAIRSVGTEAFF.

This clone showed up just once. The CDR3 DNA is TGTGCCAGCAGCCTTAGCGGGACGCTGATAAACACAGATACGCAGTATTTT. It is translated as CASSLSGTLINTDTQYF. The V gene is TRBV7-9, the J gene TRBJ2-3, with 8 bases matching TRBD2. Germline trimming cut 5 bases from V and 2 bases from J; bases unmatched to any gene: 12. Germline CDR1 is SEHNR and CDR2 is FQNEAQ (reference sequence). There are 17 residues in the CDR3.